These T cell receptor beta chains were read from a single sample in a study of vaccination effects on CD4 cells after COVID-19. The antigens of these receptors remain unknown. Assay used: immunoSEQ multiplex PCR; TCRdb lists only in-frame clones, some missing. The data hold around 30,000 clones, with roughly 76% observed a single time. The material sequenced was CD4+ T cells from PBMCs cultured with SARS-CoV-2 spike peptides, taken after COVID-19 vaccination. The receptors shown here come from a human donor who received a COVID-19 vaccine. Some clones in this sample may be carry-over from other donors' samples. Each CDR3 is given with its conserved first and last residue. The D gene is left open where the match is weak. Clone sizes are given selectively: once, few, many, or a class where the clone is expanded.

j_call cdr3_length v_call clone_size d_call cdr3_nt cdr3_aa
TRBJ2-1 14 TRBV7-9 . . TGTGCCAGCAGCCCACAGGGTGGAGGCAATGAGCAGTTCTTC CASSPQGGGNEQFF
TRBJ2-2 14 TRBV6-5 . TRBD1 TGTGCCAGCAGGCGGACAGGGGTGGCCGGGGAGCTGTTTTTT CASRRTGVAGELFF
TRBJ1-4 18 TRBV18 . . TGTGCCAGCTCACTATTTAAACCGGGACAACAGAGTAATGAAAAACTGTTTTTT CASSLFKPGQQSNEKLFF
TRBJ1-6 14 TRBV20-1 . . TGCAGTGCTAGTAAAACAGGGTTGAATTCACCCCTCCACTTT CSASKTGLNSPLHF
TRBJ1-3 12 TRBV30 . . TGTGCCTGGAGCCGGTTTGGAGACACCATATATTTT CAWSRFGDTIYF
TRBJ1-2 18 TRBV23-1 . . TGCGCCAGCAGTCAATCGAGGAAAAGCTTATGGATGCCCTATGGCTACACCTTC CASSQSRKSLWMPYGYTF
TRBJ1-5 16 TRBV19 few . TGTGCCAGTAGTATAGTTACCCGTATAATCAATCAGCCCCAGCATTTT CASSIVTRIINQPQHF
TRBJ2-3 15 TRBV5-6 . TRBD1 TGTGCCAGCAGCTTTAGGACAGGGGTCACAGATACGCAGTATTTT CASSFRTGVTDTQYF
TRBJ2-3 16 TRBV6-4 . TRBD2 TGTGCCAGCAGTTCGAACGGGGGGGCCAACTTTGATACGCAGTATTTT CASSSNGGANFDTQYF
TRBJ1-2 13 TRBV7-8 . TRBD1 TGTGCCAGCAGCAAACAGGGGGCCGGTGGCTACACCTTC CASSKQGAGGYTF
TRBJ2-3 12 TRBV5-1 . . TGCGCCAGCAGCATCAGCACAGATACGCAGTATTTT CASSISTDTQYF
TRBJ1-1 13 TRBV11-1 . . TGTGCCAGCAGCTTAGAGGTGGGCTATGAAGCTTTCTTT CASSLEVGYEAFF
TRBJ2-2 14 TRBV5-1 . . TGCGCCAGCAGCTGGGACGGGGGCACCGGGGAGCTGTTTTTT CASSWDGGTGELFF
TRBJ2-5 13 TRBV10-1 . . TGCGCCAGCAGTGAATATTACGGAGAAAGCCAGTACTTC CASSEYYGESQYF
TRBJ1-3 15 TRBV7-8 . . TGTGCCAGCAGTCAACAACTACTCTCTGGAAACACCATATATTTT CASSQQLLSGNTIYF
TRBJ1-5 17 TRBV5-6 . . TGTGCCAGCAGCGGCACGTTCGGGGACCTTAGCAATCAGCCCCAGCATTTT CASSGTFGDLSNQPQHF
TRBJ1-2 15 TRBV14 . . TGTGCCAGCAGCCCCAGAAATCCAGCTAACTATGGCTACACCTTC CASSPRNPANYGYTF
TRBJ2-1 12 TRBV5-1 . . TGCGCCAGCAGCTTGGCCCGTAATGAGCAGTTCTTC CASSLARNEQFF
TRBJ1-4 14 TRBV30 . . TGTGCCTGCCATGGCTGGGTGGAGGGAGAAAAACTGTTTTTT CACHGWVEGEKLFF
TRBJ1-2 15 TRBV15 . . TGTGCCACCAGCAGAGTGGGCAGTCCTAACTATGGCTACACCTTC CATSRVGSPNYGYTF
TRBJ2-3 14 TRBV7-2 . . TGTGCCAGCAGCTACGGGGTAGGGCGTAATACGCAGTATTTT CASSYGVGRNTQYF
TRBJ2-3 16 TRBV11-1 . . TGTGCCAGCAGCCAAGGGACAAATCCTAGCACAGATACGCAGTATTTT CASSQGTNPSTDTQYF
TRBJ2-2 15 TRBV6-5 few . TGTGCCAGCGTCACGAGGGCAGGAGGCACCGGGGAGCTGTTTTTT CASVTRAGGTGELFF
TRBJ1-2 14 TRBV15 . TRBD1 TGTGCCACCAGCGGCGGGACAGGGGGTTGGGGCTACACCTTC CATSGGTGGWGYTF
TRBJ2-3 15 TRBV6-5 . TRBD1 TGTGCCAGCAGTTCCAACAGGGGTCTGACAGATACGCAGTATTTT CASSSNRGLTDTQYF
TRBJ1-3 16 TRBV5-6 once . TGTGCCAGCAGCTTGGAACAGGGTAGGATTTTGGGCACCATATATTTT CASSLEQGRILGTIYF
TRBJ2-5 15 TRBV6-4 few TRBD1 TGTGCCAGCAGCCTCCTACAGGGGGTGGAAGAGACCCAGTACTTC CASSLLQGVEETQYF
TRBJ2-5 14 TRBV5-4 . TRBD2 TGTGCCAGTCGGCGTTTGGGGGAGGGGGAGACCCAGTACTTC CASRRLGEGETQYF
TRBJ1-5 15 TRBV5-1 . . TGCGCCAGCAGCCCTGGGGAAACAAGCAATCAGCCCCAGCATTTT CASSPGETSNQPQHF
TRBJ1-6 13 TRBV30 . . TGTGCCTGGAGTGTCCGCCAGGCCGACTCTCGAAACTTT CAWSVRQADSRNF
TRBJ1-3 14 TRBV4-3 few TRBD1 TGCGCCAGCAGGATACAGGGGTCTGGAAACACCATATATTTT CASRIQGSGNTIYF
TRBJ2-4 20 TRBV6-1 . . TGTGCCAGCAGTGAAGTCGGGATGGGAATCGCTTCGGGGTCCAAAAACATTCAGTACTTC CASSEVGMGIASGSKNIQYF
TRBJ2-1 13 TRBV25-1 . TRBD1 TGTGCCAGCAGTGAATTAAGGGGACAGGGGCAGTTCTTC CASSELRGQGQFF
TRBJ1-2 13 TRBV29-1 . TRBD1 TGCAGCGTGGGTGACAGGGTTGGCTATGGCTACACCTTC CSVGDRVGYGYTF
TRBJ2-2 15 TRBV7-3 . TRBD2 TGTGCCAGCAGCCCGAGCGGGGGCCCCACCGGGGAGCTGTTTTTT CASSPSGGPTGELFF
TRBJ2-3 15 TRBV7-3 . . TGTGCCAGCAGCTTAAGAGGGGGGGCCCCCGATACGCAGTATTTT CASSLRGGAPDTQYF
TRBJ1-2 14 TRBV24-1 . . TGTGCCACCAGTGATTTGGGCAGATCTGGTGGCTACACCTTC CATSDLGRSGGYTF
TRBJ1-2 13 TRBV7-3 . . TGTGCCAGCAGCTTCAGGGGTGGCTATGGCTACACCTTC CASSFRGGYGYTF
TRBJ1-2 13 TRBV5-1 . . TGCGCCAGCAGCTTGCTAGCGGACAGTGGCTACACCTTC CASSLLADSGYTF
TRBJ2-5 14 TRBV5-5 . TRBD2 TGTGCCAGCAGCGTCGGGGGGGGCGAGGAGACCCAGTACTTC CASSVGGGEETQYF
TRBJ1-2 11 TRBV19 . . TGTGCCAGTAGTAGGGCTCGTGGCTACACCTTC CASSRARGYTF
TRBJ2-2 14 TRBV4-3 . . TGCGCCAGCAGCCTCGGGCCCTCGAGTCGGGAGCTGTTTTTT CASSLGPSSRELFF
TRBJ1-2 15 TRBV18 . TRBD1 TGTGCCAGCTCACCGCCGCAGGGGGCAAGGGATGGCTACACCTTC CASSPPQGARDGYTF
TRBJ2-1 13 TRBV24-1 . TRBD2 TGTGCCACCAGTGGGGGAGGGTACGATGAGCAGTTCTTC CATSGGGYDEQFF
TRBJ2-1 16 TRBV18 once . TGTGCCAGCTCACCTCTCCCCCAGGCGGCCAGGAATGAGCAGTTCTTC CASSPLPQAARNEQFF
TRBJ2-3 16 TRBV5-1 few TRBD2 TGCGCCAGCAGCTTCGGGACTAGCGGGGGGGCGGATACGCAGTATTTT CASSFGTSGGADTQYF
TRBJ2-3 16 TRBV7-3 . . TGTGCCAGCAGCTTAAGAGGGACTTTATTCACAGATACGCAGTATTTT CASSLRGTLFTDTQYF
TRBJ2-5 12 TRBV19 . TRBD1 TGTGCCACGGGACAGGGTAGGGAGACCCAGTACTTC CATGQGRETQYF
TRBJ1-6 15 TRBV7-8 few TRBD1 TGTGCCAGCAGCTCCTTGGGACAGGGTAATTCACCCCTCCACTTT CASSSLGQGNSPLHF
TRBJ2-3 15 TRBV6-2/TRBV6-3 . . TGTGCCAGCAGTCTAACGGGGAGAAGCACAGATACGCAGTATTTT CASSLTGRSTDTQYF
TRBJ2-1 16 TRBV7-2 . TRBD2 TGTGCCAGCAGCCCAAACCTTCTAGCGGGGAGTAATGAGCAGTTCTTC CASSPNLLAGSNEQFF
TRBJ1-1 17 TRBV2 few . TGTGCCAGCAGTGATATGACAGGAGCTAAGACCGAGACTGAAGCTTTCTTT CASSDMTGAKTETEAFF
TRBJ1-3 14 TRBV5-1 . . TGCGCCAGCAGCTTGGATACAGCGGGAAACACCATATATTTT CASSLDTAGNTIYF
TRBJ1-3 16 TRBV9 . . TGTGCCAGCAGCGTAGAGATTGGCAGCTCTGGAAACACCATATATTTT CASSVEIGSSGNTIYF
TRBJ2-5 16 TRBV19 once . TGTGCCAGTAGTACCGACCTTTACGGAGAGTCAGAGACCCAGTACTTC CASSTDLYGESETQYF
TRBJ1-4 16 TRBV6-5 . . TGTGCCAGCAGTTACAACCCTCGGGGCCCTAATGAAAAACTGTTTTTT CASSYNPRGPNEKLFF
TRBJ1-5 13 TRBV30 once TRBD1 TGTGCCTGGTCAGGGGGCTTCAATCAGCCCCAGCATTTT CAWSGGFNQPQHF